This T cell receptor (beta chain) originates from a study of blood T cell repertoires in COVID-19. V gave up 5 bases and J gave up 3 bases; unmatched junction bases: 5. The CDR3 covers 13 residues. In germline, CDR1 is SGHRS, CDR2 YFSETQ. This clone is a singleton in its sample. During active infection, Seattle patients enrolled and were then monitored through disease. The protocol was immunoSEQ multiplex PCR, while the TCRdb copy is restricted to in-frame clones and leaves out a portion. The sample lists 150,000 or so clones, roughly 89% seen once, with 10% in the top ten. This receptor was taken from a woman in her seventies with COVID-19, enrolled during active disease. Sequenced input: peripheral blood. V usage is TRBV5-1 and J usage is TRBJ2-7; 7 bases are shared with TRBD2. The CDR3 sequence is CASRGGGGYEQYF. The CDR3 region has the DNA TGCGCCAGCAGGGGAGGCGGGGGCTACGAGCAGTACTTC.